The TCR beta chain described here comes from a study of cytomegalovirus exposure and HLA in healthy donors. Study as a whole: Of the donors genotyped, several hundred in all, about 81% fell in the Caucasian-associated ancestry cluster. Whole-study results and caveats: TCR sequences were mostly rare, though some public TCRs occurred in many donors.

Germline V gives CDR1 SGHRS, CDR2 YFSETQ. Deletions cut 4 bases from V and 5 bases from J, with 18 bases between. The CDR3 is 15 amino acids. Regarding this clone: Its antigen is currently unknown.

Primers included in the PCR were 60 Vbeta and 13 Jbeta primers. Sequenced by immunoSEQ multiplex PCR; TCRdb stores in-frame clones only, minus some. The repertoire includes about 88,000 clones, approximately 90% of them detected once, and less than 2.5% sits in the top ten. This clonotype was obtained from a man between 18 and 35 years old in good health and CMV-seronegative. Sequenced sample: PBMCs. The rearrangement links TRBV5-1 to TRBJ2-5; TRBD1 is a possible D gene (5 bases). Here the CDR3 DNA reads TGCGCCAGCAGCCCCTCATCAGGGTTTGGGGAGACCCAGTACTTC. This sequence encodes CASSPSSGFGETQYF.